The entry that follows covers one TCR beta chain sequence. This sample was taken from a study of T cell responses to AZD1222 COVID-19 vaccine. This CDR3 has 15 residues. Germline CDR1 reads LGHNA; CDR2 reads YSLEER. V shed 1 base, J shed 4 bases, and the junction held 6 bases outside the gene matches. Repertoires were generated with immunoSEQ multiplex PCR, while TCRdb's copy carries only in-frame clones and drops some. The data contain 85,000 to 110,000 clones, 91% of them singletons. The specimen was peripheral blood, collected on day 0 of AZD1222 vaccination. The receptor was isolated from an adult in good health. The chain has TRBV4-3 and TRBJ2-7, with 8 positions matching TRBD2. The CDR3 is CASSQATSARYEQYF. CDR3 DNA: TGCGCCAGCAGCCAAGCGACTAGCGCCAGGTACGAGCAGTACTTC.